These 20 T cell receptor beta chains share one sample of origin, sequenced in a study of cytomegalovirus exposure and HLA in healthy donors. The primer mix had 60 Vbeta and 13 Jbeta primers. Assay: immunoSEQ multiplex PCR; the TCRdb copy retains only in-frame clones and omits some. The sample lists 100,000 to 150,000 clones, roughly 75% occurring once. The sample taken for sequencing was PBMCs. These receptors came from a woman aged 50 to 60 in good health and CMV-seronegative.

This sequence joins TRBV5-1 and TRBJ1-1; no clear D. The CDR3 extends over 17 amino acids. The V and J ends lost 2 bases and 1 base respectively, with 18 bases between them. Germline CDR1 and CDR2: SGHRS and YFSETQ. The CDR3 region has the DNA TGCGCCAGCAGCTTCGGCTGGACGGGGTGGGAGAACACTGAAGCTTTCTTT. It encodes CASSFGWTGWENTEAFF.

The J gene is TRBJ2-7, the V gene TRBV30, with 13 positions matching TRBD2. The germline V gene encodes CDR1 GTSNPN and CDR2 SVGIG (reference sequence). The CDR3 totals 17 residues. After removal of 4 bases from V and 5 bases from J, the junction contained 14 bases not matched to a gene. The CDR3 sequence is CAWTIGLAGAFGDEQYF. DNA of the CDR3: TGTGCCTGGACCATAGGACTAGCGGGGGCGTTCGGCGACGAGCAGTACTTC.

The chain links TRBV28 to TRBJ2-5; 7 bases fit TRBD1. Per the germline V gene, CDR1 is MDHEN and CDR2 is SYDVKM. This CDR3 is 13 amino acids long. After removal of 7 bases from V and 4 bases from J, the junction contained 6 bases not matched to a gene. The DNA of the CDR3 is TGTGCCAGCAAACTAACAGGGGCAGAGACCCAGTACTTC. This translates into CASKLTGAETQYF.

This clone was detected only a few times. This chain uses TRBV6-5 with TRBJ2-1, with D tentatively TRBD2 (6 bases). Germline loops: CDR1 MNHEY, CDR2 SVGAGI. V was shortened by 4 bases and J by 7 bases, with 14 bases between the two germline ends. The CDR3 contains 14 residues. In nucleotides, the CDR3 is TGTGCCAGCAGTTGGGTCCCACGGGAGAATGAGCAGTTCTTC. It codes for CASSWVPRENEQFF.

The chain has TRBV5-4 and TRBJ1-3; a possible D gene is TRBD1 (6 bases). Looked up from germline, CDR1 is SGHNT and CDR2 is YYREEE (reference sequence). V lost 3 bases and J 2 bases, leaving 15 bases between the germline ends. The CDR3 is made up of 16 amino acids. CDR3: CASSSATGITGNTIYF. The CDR3 DNA reads TGTGCCAGCAGCTCCGCGACAGGTATCACTGGAAACACCATATATTTT.

The chain has TRBV10-3 and TRBJ2-3, with D uncertain. Trimming shortened V by 3 bases and J by 3 bases, and 10 bases separated the two germline ends. CDR3 length: 14 amino acids. Germline assignment: CDR1 ENHRY and CDR2 SYGVKD. The CDR3 bases are TGTGCCATCAGTGATTTCGAGGATACAGATACGCAGTATTTT. Its translation is CAISDFEDTDTQYF.

The chain carries TRBV10-3 and TRBJ2-7, with D possibly TRBD1 on 6 matching bases. In germline, CDR1 is ENHRY, CDR2 SYGVKD. CDR3 length: 16 residues. V was trimmed by 0 bases and J by 2 bases, leaving 14 bases between them. In DNA form, the CDR3 reads TGTGCCATCAGTGAGTCGATGTACAGGGAGCCCTACGAGCAGTACTTC. Protein sequence: CAISESMYREPYEQYF.

CDR3 in amino acids: CASTSQGSAQPQHF. In DNA, the CDR3 is TGTGCCAGTACCTCTCAGGGTTCGGCTCAGCCCCAGCATTTT. V and J are TRBV19 and TRBJ1-5, with D possibly matching TRBD1 (5 bases). V lost 7 bases, J lost 6 bases, and 16 bases lay in between. The CDR3 totals 14 residues. Germline-derived CDR1 and CDR2 are LNHDA and SQIVND (reference sequence). Looking up the rest from reference TRBV19 and TRBJ1-5 gives the full variable domain: DGGITQSPKYLFRKEGQNVTLSCEQNLNHDAMYWYRQDPGQGLRLIYYSQIVNDFQKGDIAEGYSVSREKKESFPLTVTSAQKNPTAFYLCASTSQGSAQPQHFGDGTRLSIL.

This chain joins TRBV29-1 and TRBJ2-7; 7 positions agree with TRBD2. The junction had 5 bases not matched to a gene; V was cut back by 8 bases and J by 1 base. CDR1 SQVTM and CDR2 ANQGSEA come from the germline V gene. The CDR3 length is 12 residues. The CDR3 DNA reads TGCAGCATCGGACTAGGTTCCTACGAGCAGTACTTC. Residues: CSIGLGSYEQYF.

This chain joins TRBV6-6 and TRBJ2-7; 7 nucleotides agree with TRBD1. Germline CDR1 is MNHNY and CDR2 is SVGAGI (reference sequence). The CDR3 length is 15 residues. Unmatched junction bases numbered 7, after V lost 0 bases and J lost 5 bases. The CDR3 region has the DNA TGTGCCAGCAGTTACTCGACAGGGTCGGCGGACGAGCAGTACTTC. This encodes CASSYSTGSADEQYF.

The chain employs TRBV14 and TRBJ2-7, with D possibly TRBD1 on 6 matching bases. Per germline, CDR1 SGHDN and CDR2 FVKESK. Trimming cost V 3 bases and J 2 bases, with 11 bases left between them. This CDR3 region has 14 residues. Here the CDR3 DNA reads TGTGCCAGCAGCCACAGGGGAATCACCTACGAGCAGTACTTC. This codes for CASSHRGITYEQYF.

The J gene is TRBJ2-7, the V gene TRBV4-2; 9 bases are shared with TRBD1. There are 15 residues in the CDR3. Per germline, CDR1 LGHNA and CDR2 YNFKEQ. V shed 3 bases and J 7 bases; nucleotides not matched to a gene: 10. The CDR3 region has the DNA TGTGCCAGCAGCCACCGTAGGACAGGGGATGGGGAGCAGTACTTC. Amino acids: CASSHRRTGDGEQYF.

This clone was picked up one time. Germline and junction disagree at one end, which may indicate a read error. V is TRBV15 and J is TRBJ2-1, with 10 bases fitting TRBD2. CDR1 and CDR2 from the germline V gene are LNHNV and YYDKDF (reference sequence). CDR3 length: 14 residues. The chain's CDR3 is CAASSGGVNNEQFF. CDR3 in DNA: TGTGCCGCCAGCAGCGGGGGGGTAAACAATGAGCAGTTCTTC.

Here the CDR3 reads CASSPRGTDNTEAFF. The DNA of the CDR3 is TGTGCCAGCAGCCCCCGAGGGACAGATAACACTGAAGCTTTCTTT. The chain recombines TRBV9 with TRBJ1-1; 7 nucleotides match TRBD1. The CDR3 has 15 amino acids. Germline lookup yields CDR1 SGDLS and CDR2 YYNGEE. The V and J ends lost 4 bases and 2 bases, in that order; junction bases with no gene match: 8.

The rearrangement joins TRBV5-6 to TRBJ2-1; 8 nucleotides match TRBD2. CDR1 and CDR2 from the germline V gene are SGHDT and YYEEEE. The CDR3 spans 15 residues. V was pared by 4 bases and J by 3 bases, with 6 bases of the junction left unmatched. CDR3 region: CASSPAGGGYNEQFF. The CDR3 nucleotides read TGTGCCAGCAGCCCGGCGGGGGGAGGCTACAATGAGCAGTTCTTC. Based on the CDR3 plus reference TRBV5-6 and TRBJ2-1, the full variable domain is DAGVTQSPTHLIKTRGQQVTLRCSPKSGHDTVSWYQQALGQGPQFIFQYYEEEERQRGNFPDRFSGHQFPNYSSELNVNALLLGDSALYLCASSPAGGGYNEQFFGPGTRLTVL.

The chain couples TRBV4-3 to TRBJ2-1, with 12 bases aligning to TRBD2. V dropped 5 bases and J dropped 15; count of bases not matched to a gene: 8. The CDR3 is 13 residues long. Looked up from germline, CDR1 is LGHNA and CDR2 is YSLEER. The CDR3 protein is CASSTGLAGSLFF. CDR3 DNA: TGCGCCAGCAGCACAGGACTAGCGGGAAGTCTGTTCTTC.

The V call is TRBV28, the J call TRBJ1-2, with D possibly matching TRBD1 (5 bases). The CDR3 has 17 amino acids. Trimming left V 4 bases short and J 4 bases short, with 22 bases between. Germline loops: CDR1 MDHEN, CDR2 SYDVKM. This CDR3 reads CASSSTSWEGLSYGYTF. The DNA for the CDR3 is TGTGCCAGCAGTTCTACCTCCTGGGAGGGGCTTAGCTATGGCTACACCTTC.

The chain recombines TRBV28 with TRBJ2-7, with 7 nucleotides matching TRBD2. Germline trimming cut 1 base from V and 2 bases from J; bases unmatched to any gene: 5. The CDR3 length is 15 residues. The germline CDR1 and CDR2 sequences are MDHEN and SYDVKM. CDR3: CASSLSGGGAYEQYF. In DNA form, the CDR3 reads TGTGCCAGCAGTTTATCGGGGGGAGGGGCCTACGAGCAGTACTTC.

V is TRBV21-1 and J is TRBJ2-7; TRBD1 reflects the table's D call only, with no check against the DNA. TRBV21-1 is termed a pseudogene. This CDR3 has 17 residues. CDR3 sequence reads: CASSLGTVNFDSYEQYF. CDR3 coding DNA: TGTGCCAGCAGTCTCGGGACAGTCAATTTCGATTCCTACGAGCAGTACTTC.

This sequence joins TRBV29-1 and TRBJ2-4; TRBD2 matches 12 bases. The junction had 9 bases not matched to a gene; V was cut back by 5 bases and J by 16 bases. This CDR3 has 12 residues. Germline CDR1 SQVTM, CDR2 ANQGSEA. The chain's CDR3 is CSVKTSGRISYF. In nucleotides, the CDR3 is TGCAGCGTTAAGACTAGCGGGAGAATATCCTACTTC.